The 16 T cell receptor beta chains given below trace back to one sample, sequenced in a study of T-cell reconstitution after alpha-beta-depleted transplantation in children. It was with unique molecular identifiers that the TCRbeta library was prepared. MiXCR was run by TCRdb on the PCR reads, yielding one entry per CDR3 protein. This table holds about 1,000,000 distinct CDR3 sequences, around 30% found once. This material consisted of PBMCs, mostly from graft donor cells, taken 360 days after TCRalphabeta/CD19-depleted stem cell transplant. These receptor sequences come from a boy under two years old who had a stem cell transplant for SCID, so the T cells may come from the graft donor.

This chain connects TRBV29-1 to TRBJ1-1; tentatively, D is TRBD1 (6 bases). Germline V CDR1 and CDR2: SQVTM, ANQGSEA. The CDR3 extends over 12 amino acids. V lost 3 bases to trimming and J lost 1 base, with 6 bases between them. CDR3 region: CSVEDRNTEAFF. CDR3 nucleotides: TGCAGCGTTGAGGACAGGAACACTGAAGCTTTCTTT.

The chain joins TRBV12-3 or TRBV12-4 to TRBJ2-7; 13 nucleotides agree with TRBD2. CDR3 length: 17 residues. Trimming took 5 bases from V and 2 from J; bases not matched to a gene: 9. For the CDR3, the DNA is TGTGCCAGCAGTCCTACTAGCGGGGGGGAGAAGACCTACGAGCAGTACTTC. It yields the protein CASSPTSGGEKTYEQYF.

This clonotype was seen only once. The chain uses TRBV29-1 and TRBJ2-1, with 9 bases fitting TRBD1. CDR3 length equals 15 residues. The V and J ends lost 4 bases and 2 bases, in that order; junction bases with no gene match: 6. Germline-derived CDR1 and CDR2 are SQVTM and ANQGSEA. The CDR3: CSVVTGGRAYNEQFF. CDR3 bases: TGCAGCGTTGTAACAGGGGGCCGAGCCTACAATGAGCAGTTCTTC.

This chain uses TRBV10-3 with TRBJ2-5, with 9 bases lining up with TRBD1. J was trimmed by 1 base and V by 3 bases; bases with no gene match: 3. Germline V CDR1 and CDR2: ENHRY, SYGVKD. There are 15 residues in the CDR3. Here the CDR3 reads CAISDRTGAQETQYF. CDR3 bases: TGTGCCATCAGTGATAGGACAGGGGCCCAAGAGACCCAGTACTTC.

At least ten counts were recorded for this clonotype. The chain employs TRBV29-1 and TRBJ1-5; TRBD1 matches at 7 bases. The junction had 1 base not matched to a gene; V was cut back by 6 bases and J by 2 bases. The CDR3 runs to 12 residues. Germline V lookup: CDR1 SQVTM, CDR2 ANQGSEA. In DNA form, the CDR3 reads TGCAGCGTGGGGACAGGCAATCAGCCCCAGCATTTT. Amino acid sequence: CSVGTGNQPQHF.

The J gene is TRBJ2-5, the V gene TRBV7-9, with D tentatively TRBD1 or TRBD2 (5 bases each). CDR3 size: 13 residues. Germline-derived CDR1 and CDR2 are SEHNR and FQNEAQ (reference sequence). Between the trimmed V and J ends, which lost 5 bases and 0 bases, there was a span of 7 bases. CDR3 sequence (DNA): TGTGCCAGCAGCCGGGGACACCAAGAGACCCAGTACTTC. Amino acid sequence: CASSRGHQETQYF.

In this sample, this clonotype turned up a few times. This chain connects TRBV5-1 to TRBJ2-7; 9 nucleotides line up with TRBD2. The CDR3 extends over 15 amino acids. The V segment lost 4 bases and the J segment 3 bases; nucleotides outside the gene matches: 8. Germline V gene data show CDR1 as SGHRS and CDR2 as YFSETQ. For the CDR3, the DNA is TGCGCCAGCAGCAAAGAGCGGGGGGTAAACTACGAGCAGTACTTC. Encoded protein: CASSKERGVNYEQYF.

Only a few counts were recorded for this clonotype. The J gene is TRBJ2-5, the V gene TRBV24-1, with D tentatively TRBD2 (5 bases). From germline, CDR1 is KGHDR and CDR2 SFDVKD. This CDR3 is 16 amino acids long. Trimming pared 7 bases from V and 4 bases from J, leaving 21 bases between. The CDR3 DNA reads as TGTGCCACCAGCCGCGCCCCGGGGATGGAGCGAGAGACCCAGTACTTC. Amino acids: CATSRAPGMERETQYF.

In this sample, this clonotype turned up once. This chain uses TRBV6-5 with TRBJ2-3, with D possibly being TRBD1 (6 bases). V lost 0 bases to trimming and J lost 3 bases, with 13 bases between them. Looked up from germline, CDR1 is MNHEY and CDR2 is SVGAGI. The CDR3 sequence is 16 residues long. CDR3 sequence reads: CASSYSWGPRTDTQYF. The CDR3 nucleotides read TGTGCCAGCAGTTACTCATGGGGGCCCCGGACAGATACGCAGTATTTT.

A few counts support this clonotype. The rearrangement links TRBV5-1 to TRBJ2-3, with 8 bases matching TRBD1. Germline lookup yields CDR1 SGHRS and CDR2 YFSETQ. This CDR3 is 18 amino acids long. The ends lost 4 bases at V and 3 bases at J; junction bases unmatched: 16. The DNA for the CDR3 is TGCGCCAGCAGCGATCCTATTCCAGGGGGCAAGGAGACAGATACGCAGTATTTT. Residues: CASSDPIPGGKETDTQYF.

In its sample, this clonotype was seen a few times. The chain couples TRBV20-1 to TRBJ1-3; D unresolved. Germline assignment: CDR1 DFQATT and CDR2 SNEGSKA (reference sequence). The V end lost 0 bases, the J end lost 4 bases, and 10 bases lay between the germline ends. The CDR3 consists of 14 residues. This chain's CDR3 is CSARDPGSGNTIYF. The DNA of the CDR3 is TGCAGTGCTAGAGATCCGGGATCGGGAAACACCATATATTTT.

The chain uses TRBV29-1 and TRBJ1-1; 7 nucleotides agree with TRBD1. Looked up from germline, CDR1 is SQVTM and CDR2 is ANQGSEA. This CDR3 has 12 amino acids. This chain's CDR3 is CRVKTGRLGAFF. CDR3 sequence (DNA): TGCAGGGTCAAGACAGGGAGGCTCGGAGCTTTCTTT.

This sequence joins TRBV2 and TRBJ2-7; 11 bases are shared with TRBD1. V was clipped by 4 bases and J by 2 bases; unmatched bases: 4. CDR1 and CDR2 from the germline V gene are SNHLY and FYNNEI. The CDR3 sequence is 15 residues long. The CDR3 nucleotides are TGTGCCAGCAGTGTGTGGGACAGGGGGACCTACGAGCAGTACTTC. Translated, it gives CASSVWDRGTYEQYF.

This clonotype showed up just a few times. The V gene is TRBV29-1, the J gene TRBJ2-3, with no clear D. There are 12 residues in the CDR3. V was trimmed by 4 bases and J by 5 bases, leaving 10 bases between them. Germline CDR1 SQVTM, CDR2 ANQGSEA. Here the CDR3 DNA reads TGCAGCGTTGGAAAGGGCGGAGATACGCAGTATTTT. Protein product: CSVGKGGDTQYF.

This chain uses TRBV29-1 with TRBJ2-3; D perhaps matches TRBD1 (6 bases). Germline CDR1 and CDR2: SQVTM and ANQGSEA. Trimming left V 2 bases short and J 14 bases short, with 14 bases between. The CDR3 consists of 11 residues. DNA for the CDR3: TGCAGCGTTGAAACTGGGGGCCCCAGGTATTTT. Encoded protein: CSVETGGPRYF.

The V call is TRBV4-3, the J call TRBJ2-3; 8 bases agree with TRBD1. The length of the CDR3 is 15 residues. Germline trimming cut 5 bases from V and 3 bases from J; bases unmatched to any gene: 7. Germline V gene sequence: CDR1 LGHNA, CDR2 YSLEER. CDR3 in amino acids: CASSYSRTGTDTQYF. CDR3 coding DNA: TGCGCCAGCAGCTACTCCAGGACAGGGACAGATACGCAGTATTTT.